Each of the 32 T cell receptor beta chains below was sequenced from the same sample in a study of T cell repertoires and leukemia-associated antigens. One entry per CDR3 protein, called by TCRdb with MiXCR from the 5' RACE reads. The table has about 15,000 distinct CDR3 sequences, less than 40% seen once. Antigens of these TCRs are unknown. The source material was CD3+ T cells sorted from blood and cultured. The receptors were gathered from a female donor in good health.

This clonotype is medium-sized by share. The chain uses TRBV11-2 and TRBJ2-3; D may be TRBD1 or TRBD2 (5 bases each). Trimming pared 5 bases from V and 4 bases from J, leaving 13 bases between. The CDR3 consists of 14 residues. The germline V gene has CDR1 SGHAT and CDR2 FQNNGV. Here the CDR3 DNA reads TGTGCCAGCAGCCCCTGGGACCTTTCAGATACGCAGTATTTT. Its translation: CASSPWDLSDTQYF.

This clonotype was picked up many times. The junction does not match germline at one end; this may be a read error. The rearrangement joins TRBV5-1 to TRBJ1-1; D gene uncertain. The V gene's germline CDR1 is SGHRS and CDR2 YFSETQ. The CDR3 spans 13 residues. The CDR3 here is CASTRTANTETFF. CDR3 in DNA: TGCGCCAGCACTAGGACGGCGAACACTGAAACTTTCTTT.

This clonotype ranks as medium-sized (0.01 to 0.1%). This rearrangement joins TRBV28 to TRBJ2-1; D gene ambiguous. The V and J ends lost 4 bases and 3 bases respectively, with 19 bases between them. This CDR3 spans 17 amino acids. Germline V gives CDR1 MDHEN, CDR2 SYDVKM. The CDR3 region has the DNA TGTGCCAGCAGTTCCCTTACCCCAGCCGGAGACTACAATGAGCAGTTCTTC. It yields the protein CASSSLTPAGDYNEQFF.

In its sample, this clonotype is medium-sized (0.01 to 0.1%). The rearrangement uses TRBV6-1 and TRBJ2-5, with TRBD2 matching over 7 bases. Germline CDR1 MNHNS, CDR2 SASEGT. The CDR3 covers 15 residues. V dropped 4 bases and J dropped 5; count of bases not matched to a gene: 10. DNA of the CDR3: TGTGCCAGCAGTGTTGCGGGAGTTTCCTGGGAGACCCAGTACTTC. Amino acid sequence: CASSVAGVSWETQYF.

This clonotype was counted at least ten times. The rearrangement links TRBV25-1 to TRBJ2-2; D not resolved. This CDR3 has 14 residues. Germline V gene data show CDR1 as MGHDK and CDR2 as SYGVNS. V lost 4 bases and J 5 bases, leaving 11 bases between the germline ends. The CDR3 region is CASSAALETGELFF. CDR3 bases: TGTGCCAGCAGTGCAGCTTTAGAAACCGGGGAGCTGTTTTTT.

This clonotype showed up many times. V usage is TRBV5-1 and J usage is TRBJ2-5, with no clear D. The CDR3 has 15 amino acids. The germline V gene encodes CDR1 SGHRS and CDR2 YFSETQ. Trimming cost V 0 bases and J 3 bases, with 12 bases left between them. CDR3 region: CASSLVPSLEETQYF. In DNA form, the CDR3 reads TGCGCCAGCAGCTTGGTTCCGTCATTGGAAGAGACCCAGTACTTC.

A word on this clonotype: This likely comes from a read error, as the CDR3 has no conserved phenylalanine or tryptophan at its end. The rearrangement links TRBV20-1 to TRBJ2-6; 7 nucleotides align to TRBD2. The CDR3 loop spans 13 amino acids. Germline V CDR1 and CDR2: DFQATT, SNEGSKA (reference sequence). CDR3 sequence reads: CSARLSGVNVLTS. CDR3 in DNA: TGCAGTGCTAGATTGAGCGGGGTCAACGTCCTGACTTCC.

In its sample, this clonotype ranks as medium-sized. The chain combines TRBV29-1 with TRBJ1-2; 7 positions agree with TRBD1. The V gene end was trimmed by 4 bases and the J gene end by 0 bases; junction bases not matched to a gene: 8. CDR3 length: 15 amino acids. The germline V gene encodes CDR1 SQVTM and CDR2 ANQGSEA. CDR3 region: CSVARGQEANYGYTF. The CDR3 DNA follows: TGCAGCGTTGCAAGAGGACAGGAAGCTAACTATGGCTACACCTTC.

This clonotype occurred once. At one end, the junction sequence differs from germline, possibly due to a read error. The chain links TRBV7-6 to TRBJ2-3, with TRBD2 matching 8 bases. Germline V gene data show CDR1 as SGHVS and CDR2 as FNYEAQ. The CDR3 extends over 15 amino acids. CDR3 in amino acids: CAGGPIAGTADTQYF. The CDR3 bases are TGTGCCGGTGGCCCTATAGCGGGAACGGCAGATACGCAGTATTTC.

In this sample, this clonotype is medium-sized (0.01 to 0.1%). This rearrangement joins TRBV7-2 to TRBJ2-7; a weak D match, TRBD2 (5 bases). The CDR3 loop spans 12 amino acids. The germline CDR1 and CDR2 sequences are SGHTA and FQGNSA. V was trimmed by 1 base and J by 6 bases, leaving 7 bases between them. In DNA form, the CDR3 reads TGTGCCAGCAGCTTAGATAGCGCCGAGCAGTACTTC. Its translation is CASSLDSAEQYF.

Of note for this clonotype: Possible read error: a much larger clone is one base away. Given the absence of the conserved phenylalanine or tryptophan at the CDR3 end, a read error is likely. The chain has TRBV12-3 or TRBV12-4 and TRBJ2-3, with 13 positions matching TRBD2. CDR3 length: 17 residues. With V trimmed by 3 bases and J by 2 bases, 5 bases remained unmatched. The CDR3 DNA reads as TGTGCCAGCAGTTTTGGGACTAGCGGGATTTTCACAGATACGCAGTATCTT. Translation gives CASSFGTSGIFTDTQYL.

The table lists this clonotype with a few counts. V gene TRBV24-1 combines with J gene TRBJ2-1, with D possibly being TRBD2 (5 bases). The CDR3 has 14 residues. V was cut by 1 base and J by 10 bases, with 13 bases left in between. Germline assignment: CDR1 KGHDR and CDR2 SFDVKD. The CDR3 coding sequence is TGTGCCACCAGTGATTTAGTGCAACCGGGGGAGCAGTTCTTC. This sequence encodes CATSDLVQPGEQFF.

By sample fraction, this clonotype is medium-sized. The chain employs TRBV5-1 and TRBJ2-1; 8 nucleotides match TRBD1. Trimming at V came to 0 bases and at J to 9 bases, leaving 11 bases not matched to a gene. Germline V lookup: CDR1 SGHRS, CDR2 YFSETQ. This CDR3 has 16 residues. CDR3 nucleotides: TGCGCCAGCAGCTTGGATCTCGCCAGGGGGCAAGTTGAGCAGTTCTTC. This translates into CASSLDLARGQVEQFF.

The chain has TRBV2 and TRBJ2-1; D not resolved. The ends were cut back, 0 bases at V and 5 bases at J, with 8 bases in the middle. The V gene's germline CDR1 is SNHLY and CDR2 FYNNEI. The CDR3 is 14 residues long. The CDR3 sequence: CASSEARLDNEQFF. CDR3 DNA sequence: TGTGCCAGCAGTGAAGCGCGGCTAGACAATGAGCAGTTCTTC.

By its share, this clonotype is medium-sized. This sequence joins TRBV4-1 and TRBJ2-7; a weak D match, TRBD2 (5 bases). There are 15 residues in the CDR3. Trimming shortened V by 3 bases and J by 1 base, and 13 bases separated the two germline ends. Germline CDR1 and CDR2: MGHRA and YSYEKL. The CDR3: CASSHPGGWSYEQYF. As DNA, the CDR3 is TGCGCCAGCAGCCACCCCGGAGGTTGGTCCTACGAGCAGTACTTC.

This clonotype is classed as medium-sized. The V call is TRBV6-2 or TRBV6-3, the J call TRBJ2-7, with D perhaps TRBD2 (6 bases). Germline V gene lookup returns CDR1 MNHEY and CDR2 SVGEGT. This CDR3 comprises 16 residues. V was cut by 0 bases and J by 2 bases, with 14 bases left in between. CDR3 nucleotide sequence: TGTGCCAGCAGTTACTCAGAGGTAGCGGACCCCTACGAGCAGTACTTC. Translated, it gives CASSYSEVADPYEQYF.

The chain has TRBV20-1 and TRBJ2-3, with D perhaps TRBD1 (6 bases). V lost 1 base and J lost 3, with 14 bases in between. CDR1 is DFQATT and CDR2 is SNEGSKA in the germline V gene (reference sequence). The CDR3 runs to 15 residues. CDR3 nucleotides: TGCAGTGCTAGAGGGGACACCTCTCGGACAGATACGCAGTATTTT. It translates to CSARGDTSRTDTQYF.

In this sample, this clonotype is medium-sized. This chain uses TRBV20-1 with TRBJ2-3; 10 nucleotides match TRBD2. V was pared by 6 bases and J by 1 base, with 1 base of the junction left unmatched. The CDR3 spans 13 residues. Germline-derived CDR1 and CDR2 are DFQATT and SNEGSKA (reference sequence). In DNA form, the CDR3 reads TGCAGTGCCGGGACTAGCGGCACAGATACGCAGTATTTT. Its translation: CSAGTSGTDTQYF.

Note on this clonotype: As the CDR3 is not closed by the conserved phenylalanine or tryptophan, this likely results from a read error. The gene calls are TRBV7-2 and TRBJ2-2; no definite D call. This CDR3 has 11 residues. In germline, CDR1 is SGHTA, CDR2 FQGNSA. CDR3 sequence reads: CGSITLRELFL. The CDR3 DNA is TGTGGCAGCATAACTCTAAGGGAGCTGTTTCTT.

V is TRBV29-1 and J is TRBJ2-7, with TRBD2 matching 9 bases. CDR1 is SQVTM and CDR2 is ANQGSEA in the germline V gene. This CDR3 region has 16 residues. CDR3: CRQAGGPPWATHEQYF. The CDR3, as DNA: TGCAGGCAAGCGGGAGGCCCCCCGTGGGCCACACACGAGCAGTACTTC.

In regard to this clonotype: One end of the junction fails to match germline, which may point to a read error. The chain combines TRBV6-6 with TRBJ2-7, with D perhaps matching TRBD2 (6 bases). Germline lookup yields CDR1 MNHNY and CDR2 SVGAGI (reference sequence). The CDR3 sequence is 14 residues long. The CDR3: CASGYSRGGNEQYF. The CDR3 DNA reads as TGTGCCAGCGGTTACTCGAGAGGAGGGAACGAGCAGTACTTC.

The count of this clonotype is one. V gene TRBV25-1 combines with J gene TRBJ1-1; D gene uncertain. The CDR3 covers 12 residues. Germline values: CDR1 MGHDK, CDR2 SYGVNS. The chain's CDR3 is CASVSPDTEAFF. In nucleotides, the CDR3 is TGTGCTAGCGTCTCCCCGGACACTGAAGCTTTCTTT.

The CDR3 loop reads CASSGTGESGTGPWGEQFF. CDR3 coding DNA: TGTGCTAGTAGCGGGACCGGAGAGTCGGGGACAGGTCCTTGGGGTGAGCAGTTCTTC. J is TRBJ2-1 and V is TRBV7-7; D possibly matches TRBD1 or TRBD2 (8 bases each). Germline-derived CDR1 and CDR2 are SSHAT and FNYEAQ (reference sequence). This CDR3 has 19 residues.

This clonotype was counted many times. The chain employs TRBV5-1 and TRBJ2-7, with TRBD1 as a possible D gene (5 bases). CDR1 and CDR2 (germline): SGHRS, YFSETQ. This CDR3 has 13 amino acids. Trimming shortened V by 5 bases and J by 5 bases, and 14 bases separated the two germline ends. CDR3 sequence: CASSLNRIDEQYF. In DNA, the CDR3 is TGCGCCAGCAGTTTGAACAGGATTGACGAGCAGTACTTC.

This clonotype has a count of ten or more. The chain joins TRBV30 to TRBJ2-1; D is perhaps TRBD2 (7 bases). Looked up from germline, CDR1 is GTSNPN and CDR2 is SVGIG (reference sequence). Trimming took off 0 bases at V and 12 bases at J, with 18 bases between the two ends. The CDR3 contains 14 residues. The CDR3 reads CAWSVGRGVLGQFF. In DNA, the CDR3 is TGTGCCTGGAGTGTGGGGAGGGGGGTCTTGGGGCAGTTCTTC.

This clonotype has at least ten counts. The chain couples TRBV27 to TRBJ2-1; TRBD1 or TRBD2 may be the D gene (5 bases each). The V end was cut by 5 bases, the J end by 11 bases, with 13 bases between. Germline V CDR1 and CDR2: MNHEY, SMNVEV (reference sequence). CDR3 length equals 12 residues. The CDR3 spells CASSIDRDQQFF. The CDR3 nucleotides read TGTGCCAGCAGTATAGACCGGGACCAGCAGTTCTTC.

Relative to its sample, this clonotype is medium-sized (0.01 to 0.1%). The chain carries TRBV12-3 or TRBV12-4 and TRBJ2-1, with 10 bases matching TRBD2. The junction had 10 bases not matched to a gene; V was cut back by 6 bases and J by 5 bases. The CDR3 extends over 16 amino acids. The CDR3, as DNA: TGTGCCAGCAGGGGGTGGGGGACTAGCGAGCACAATGAGCAGTTCTTC. The encoded protein is CASRGWGTSEHNEQFF.

This clonotype has only a few counts. The chain links TRBV15 to TRBJ1-4, with D tentatively TRBD1 (6 bases). The CDR3 consists of 15 residues. The germline CDR1 and CDR2 sequences are LNHNV and YYDKDF (reference sequence). Trimming removed 1 base at V and 7 bases at J, with 13 bases between. The CDR3 spells CATSRGKGGGEKLFF. CDR3 DNA sequence: TGTGCCACCAGCAGAGGAAAGGGAGGGGGTGAAAAACTGTTTTTT. The whole variable domain, remainder taken from reference TRBV15 and TRBJ1-4, is DAMVIQNPRYQVTQFGKPVTLSCSQTLNHNVMYWYQQKSSQAPKLLFHYYDKDFNNEADTPDNFQSRRPNTSFCFLDIRSPGLGDTAMYLCATSRGKGGGEKLFFGSGTQLSVL.

In the case of this clonotype: At one end the junction does not follow the germline gene, possibly because of a read error. V gene TRBV5-1 combines with J gene TRBJ2-5; D remains ambiguous. The CDR3 loop spans 11 amino acids. The germline CDR1 and CDR2 sequences are SGHRS and YFSETQ. The chain's CDR3 is CASEEKEAQYF. DNA of the CDR3: TGCGCCAGCGAAGAAAAAGAGGCCCAGTACTTC. Using reference TRBV5-1 and TRBJ2-5 for the parts outside the CDR3, the full variable domain is KAGVTQTPRYLIKTRGQQVTLSCSPISGHRSVSWYQQTPGQGLQFLFEYFSETQRNKGNFPGRFSGRQFSNSRSEMNVSTLELGDSALYLCASEEKEAQYFGPGTRLLVL.

This sequence joins TRBV5-4 and TRBJ1-1; 9 bases are shared with TRBD1. Germline loops: CDR1 SGHNT, CDR2 YYREEE (reference sequence). This CDR3 is built from 14 residues. Trimming cost V 0 bases and J 11 bases; bases outside gene matches: 8. The CDR3 nucleotides are TGTGCCAGCAGCTTGGTGGGGACAGGGTACGGGGCTTTCTTT. The encoded protein is CASSLVGTGYGAFF.

Notes on this clonotype: This CDR3 is missing its conserved last phenylalanine or tryptophan, likely due to a read error. This chain links TRBV5-5 with TRBJ1-1; D remains ambiguous. CDR1 and CDR2 (germline): SGHKS, YYEKEE (reference sequence). Between the trimmed V and J ends, which lost 4 bases and 8 bases, there was a span of 15 bases. This CDR3 comprises 13 residues. CDR3 sequence: CASSQEFKAEAFS. CDR3 DNA: TGTGCCAGCAGCCAAGAATTCAAGGCCGAAGCTTTCTCT.

Worth noting for this clonotype: At one of its ends the junction is not consistent with the germline gene, which may arise from a read error. The chain has TRBV5-1 and TRBJ2-2, with D possibly matching TRBD2 (5 bases). The CDR3 is 12 residues long. Per germline, CDR1 SGHRS and CDR2 YFSETQ. CDR3 sequence: CASGINTGELVF. DNA of the CDR3: TGCGCCAGCGGAATTAACACCGGGGAGCTGGTTTTT.